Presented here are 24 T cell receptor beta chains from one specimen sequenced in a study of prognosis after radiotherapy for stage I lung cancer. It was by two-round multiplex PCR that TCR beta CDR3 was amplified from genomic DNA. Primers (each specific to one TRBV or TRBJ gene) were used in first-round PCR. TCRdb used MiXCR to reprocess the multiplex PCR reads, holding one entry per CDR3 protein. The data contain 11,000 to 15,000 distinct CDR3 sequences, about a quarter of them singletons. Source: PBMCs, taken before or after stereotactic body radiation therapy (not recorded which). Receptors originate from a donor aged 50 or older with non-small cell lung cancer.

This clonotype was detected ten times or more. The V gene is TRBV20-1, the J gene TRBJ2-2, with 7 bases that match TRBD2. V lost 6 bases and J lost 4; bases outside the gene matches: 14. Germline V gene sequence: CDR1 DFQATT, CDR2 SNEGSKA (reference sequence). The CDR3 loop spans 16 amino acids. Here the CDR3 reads CSAPLGGSSGTGELFF. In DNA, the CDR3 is TGCAGTGCCCCCTTAGGCGGGAGTAGTGGCACCGGGGAGCTGTTTTTT.

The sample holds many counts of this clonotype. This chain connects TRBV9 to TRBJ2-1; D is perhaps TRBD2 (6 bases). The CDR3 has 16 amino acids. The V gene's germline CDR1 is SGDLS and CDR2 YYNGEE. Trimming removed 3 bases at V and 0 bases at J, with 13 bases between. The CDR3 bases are TGTGCCAGCAGCGGGGGACTCTCGAGCTCCTACAATGAGCAGTTCTTC. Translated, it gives CASSGGLSSSYNEQFF.

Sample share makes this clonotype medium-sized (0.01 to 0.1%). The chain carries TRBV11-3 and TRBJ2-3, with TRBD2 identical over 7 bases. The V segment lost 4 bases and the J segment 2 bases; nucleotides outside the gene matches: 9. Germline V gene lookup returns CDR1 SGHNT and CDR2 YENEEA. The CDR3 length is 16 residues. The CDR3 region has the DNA TGTGCCAGCAGCTCCCGACTAGCCGGGTACACAGATACGCAGTATTTT. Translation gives CASSSRLAGYTDTQYF.

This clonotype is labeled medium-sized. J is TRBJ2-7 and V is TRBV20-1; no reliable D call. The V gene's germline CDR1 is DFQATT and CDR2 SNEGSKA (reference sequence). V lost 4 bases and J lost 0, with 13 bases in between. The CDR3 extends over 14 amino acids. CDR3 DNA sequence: TGCAGTGCTACCCCCGGTCCGAGCTCCTACGAGCAGTACTTC. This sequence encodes CSATPGPSSYEQYF.

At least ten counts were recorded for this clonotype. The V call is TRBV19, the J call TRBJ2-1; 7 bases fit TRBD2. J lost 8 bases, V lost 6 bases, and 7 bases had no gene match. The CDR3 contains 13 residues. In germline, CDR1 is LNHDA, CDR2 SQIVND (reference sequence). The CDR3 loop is CASSLGGGDEQFF. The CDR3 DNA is TGTGCCAGTAGCTTGGGGGGGGGTGATGAGCAGTTCTTC.

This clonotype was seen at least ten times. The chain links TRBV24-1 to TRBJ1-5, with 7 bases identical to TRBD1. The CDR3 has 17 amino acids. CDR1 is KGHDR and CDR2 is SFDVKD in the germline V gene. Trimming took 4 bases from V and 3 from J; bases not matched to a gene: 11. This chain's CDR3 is CATSEGPGQLNNQPQHF. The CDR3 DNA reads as TGTGCCACCAGTGAAGGCCCGGGACAGCTGAACAATCAGCCCCAGCATTTT.

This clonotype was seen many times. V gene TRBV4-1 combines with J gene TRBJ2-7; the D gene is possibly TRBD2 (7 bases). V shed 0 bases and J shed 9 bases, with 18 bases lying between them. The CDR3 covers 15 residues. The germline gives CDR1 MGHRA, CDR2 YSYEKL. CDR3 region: CASSQDWARGAMQYF. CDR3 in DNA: TGCGCCAGCAGCCAAGATTGGGCTCGGGGGGCGATGCAGTACTTC.

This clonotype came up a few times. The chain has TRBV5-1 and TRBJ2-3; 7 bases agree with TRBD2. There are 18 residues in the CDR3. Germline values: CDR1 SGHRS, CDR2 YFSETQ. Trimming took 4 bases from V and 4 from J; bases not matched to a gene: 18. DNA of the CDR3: TGCGCCAGCAGCCCCAGACACACTAGAGGGAGGGCCGCAGATACGCAGTATTTT. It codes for CASSPRHTRGRAADTQYF.

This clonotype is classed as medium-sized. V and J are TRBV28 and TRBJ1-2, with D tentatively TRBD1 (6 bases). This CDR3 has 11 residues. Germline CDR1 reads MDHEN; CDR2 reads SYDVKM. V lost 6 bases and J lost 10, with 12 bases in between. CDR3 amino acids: CASRTDSHYTF. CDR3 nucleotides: TGTGCCAGCAGGACGGACAGCCACTACACCTTC.

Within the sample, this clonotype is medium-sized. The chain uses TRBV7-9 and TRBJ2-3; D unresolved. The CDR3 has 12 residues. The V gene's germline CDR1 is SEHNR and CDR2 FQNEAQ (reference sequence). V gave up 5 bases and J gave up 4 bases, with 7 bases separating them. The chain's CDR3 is CASSVSSDTQYF. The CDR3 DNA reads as TGTGCCAGCAGCGTCTCCTCAGATACGCAGTATTTT.

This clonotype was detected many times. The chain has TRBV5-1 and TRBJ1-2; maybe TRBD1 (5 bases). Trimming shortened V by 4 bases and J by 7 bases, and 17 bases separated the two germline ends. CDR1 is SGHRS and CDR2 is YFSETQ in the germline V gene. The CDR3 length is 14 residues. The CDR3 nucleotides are TGCGCCAGCAGCCTGGGACCGCAAATTGGTGGCTACACCTTC. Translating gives CASSLGPQIGGYTF.

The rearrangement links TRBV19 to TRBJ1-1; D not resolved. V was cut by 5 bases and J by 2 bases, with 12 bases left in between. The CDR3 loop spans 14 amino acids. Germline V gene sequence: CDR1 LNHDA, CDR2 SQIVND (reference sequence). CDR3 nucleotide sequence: TGTGCCAGTAGTCTGATGACATCCAACACTGAAGCTTTCTTT. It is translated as CASSLMTSNTEAFF.

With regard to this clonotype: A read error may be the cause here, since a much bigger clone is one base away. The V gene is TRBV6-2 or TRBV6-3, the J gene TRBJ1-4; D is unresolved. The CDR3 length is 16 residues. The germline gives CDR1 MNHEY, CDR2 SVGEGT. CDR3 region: CASSRSPVATNEKLSF. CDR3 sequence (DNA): TGTGCCAGCAGTAGGAGTCCCGTTGCAACTAATGAAAAACTGTCTTTT.

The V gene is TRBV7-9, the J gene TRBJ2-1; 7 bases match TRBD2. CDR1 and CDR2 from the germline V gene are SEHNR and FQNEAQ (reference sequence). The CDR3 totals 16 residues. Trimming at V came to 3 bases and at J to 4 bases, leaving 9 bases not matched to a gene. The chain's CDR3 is CASSFGRAGTYNEQFF. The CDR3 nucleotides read TGTGCCAGCAGCTTCGGAAGAGCGGGAACGTACAATGAGCAGTTCTTC.

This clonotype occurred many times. DNA of the CDR3: TGCAGTGCTAGTGCTAATGGGGCGGCTAAGCAAGAGACCCAGTACTTC. Protein product: CSASANGAAKQETQYF. This chain links TRBV20-1 with TRBJ2-5; D perhaps matches TRBD1 (5 bases). Trimming removed 3 bases from V and 2 bases from J, with 19 bases in between. This CDR3 is 16 amino acids long. Germline values: CDR1 DFQATT, CDR2 SNEGSKA (reference sequence).

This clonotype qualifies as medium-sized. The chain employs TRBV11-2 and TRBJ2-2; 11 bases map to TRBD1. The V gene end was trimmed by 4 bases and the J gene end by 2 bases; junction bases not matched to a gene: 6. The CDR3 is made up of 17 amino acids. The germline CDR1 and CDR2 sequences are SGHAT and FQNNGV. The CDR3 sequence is CASSSPRTGGNTGELFF. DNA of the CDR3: TGTGCCAGCAGCTCACCTCGGACAGGGGGCAACACCGGGGAGCTGTTTTTT.

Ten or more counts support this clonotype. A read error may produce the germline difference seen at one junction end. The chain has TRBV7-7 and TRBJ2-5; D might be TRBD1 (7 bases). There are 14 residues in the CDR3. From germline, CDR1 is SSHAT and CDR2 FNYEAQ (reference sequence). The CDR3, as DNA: TGTGCTAGCAGCTTAGGGCGGGGACAGGAGACCCAGTACTTC. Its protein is CASSLGRGQETQYF.

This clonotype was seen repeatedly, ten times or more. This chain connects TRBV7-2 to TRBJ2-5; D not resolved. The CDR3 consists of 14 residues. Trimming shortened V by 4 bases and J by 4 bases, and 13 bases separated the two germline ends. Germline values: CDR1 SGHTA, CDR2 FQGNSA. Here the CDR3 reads CASSYNGPGETQYF. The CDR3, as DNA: TGTGCCAGCAGCTACAACGGACCCGGAGAGACCCAGTACTTC. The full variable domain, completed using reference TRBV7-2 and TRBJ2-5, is GAGVSQSPSNKVTEKGKDVELRCDPISGHTALYWYRQSLGQGLEFLIYFQGNSAPDKSGLPSDRFSAERTGGSVSTLTIQRTQQEDSAVYLCASSYNGPGETQYFGPGTRLLVL.

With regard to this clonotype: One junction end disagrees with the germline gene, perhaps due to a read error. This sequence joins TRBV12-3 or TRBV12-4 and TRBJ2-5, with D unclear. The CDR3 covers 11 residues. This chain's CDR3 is CASTKYSTQYF. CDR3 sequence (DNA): TGTGCCAGCACCAAATACTCCACCCAGTATTTC.

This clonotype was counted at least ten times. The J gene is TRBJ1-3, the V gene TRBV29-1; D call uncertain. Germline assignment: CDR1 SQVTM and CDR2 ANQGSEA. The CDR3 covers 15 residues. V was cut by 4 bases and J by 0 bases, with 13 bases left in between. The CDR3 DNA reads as TGCAGCGTTGGGGGTTACTTAGGCTCTGGAAACACCATATATTTT. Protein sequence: CSVGGYLGSGNTIYF.

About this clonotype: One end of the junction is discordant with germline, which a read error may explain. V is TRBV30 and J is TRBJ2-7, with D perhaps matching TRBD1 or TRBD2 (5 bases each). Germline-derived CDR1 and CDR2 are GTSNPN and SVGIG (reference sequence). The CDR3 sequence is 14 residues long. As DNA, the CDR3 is TGTGCCTGGTCCTCACGGGACGGGTCCTACAAGCAGTACTTC. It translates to CAWSSRDGSYKQYF.

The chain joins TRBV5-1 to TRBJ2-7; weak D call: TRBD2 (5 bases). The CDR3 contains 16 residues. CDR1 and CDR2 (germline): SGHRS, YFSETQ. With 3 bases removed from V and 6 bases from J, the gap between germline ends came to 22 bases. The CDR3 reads CASSWVTIGVSREQYF. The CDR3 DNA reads TGCGCCAGCAGCTGGGTGACTATCGGGGTGAGTCGCGAGCAGTACTTC.

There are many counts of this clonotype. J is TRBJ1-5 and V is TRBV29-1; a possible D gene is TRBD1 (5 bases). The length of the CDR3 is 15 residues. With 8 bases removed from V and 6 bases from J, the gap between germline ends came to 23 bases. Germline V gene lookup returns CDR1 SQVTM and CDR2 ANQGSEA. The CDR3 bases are TGCAGCATTCTGAGTCGCGGGGCGCATCCTCAGCCCCAGCATTTT. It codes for CSILSRGAHPQPQHF.

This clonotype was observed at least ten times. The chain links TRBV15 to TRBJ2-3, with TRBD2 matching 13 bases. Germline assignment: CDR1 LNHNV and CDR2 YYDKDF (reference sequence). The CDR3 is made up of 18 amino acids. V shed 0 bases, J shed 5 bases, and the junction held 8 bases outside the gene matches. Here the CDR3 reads CATSRDTLAGGPGDTQYF. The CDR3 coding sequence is TGTGCCACCAGCAGAGATACACTAGCGGGAGGGCCAGGAGATACGCAGTATTTT.